Described below is a single T cell receptor (beta chain) sequence and its context. Its antigen specificity is not known. Qualities for individual bases were not recorded, and no much larger clone is one base off. Libraries were built with the immunoSEQ multiplex PCR assay. For the multiplex PCR, a mixture combining 60 forward primers for TCR Vbeta segments and 13 reverse primers for TCR Jbeta segments was used. Amplification of the CDR3 region of rearranged TCR beta genes was performed with a multiplex PCR assay on genomic DNA. The Illumina HiSeq System was used to sequence the amplified TCR beta libraries as 87-base-pair reads. In the original analysis: A later analysis tallied around 82 million unique TCR beta chains across the 666 repertoires, and some 10 million of those chains were shared by two or more donors. Raw reads were error-corrected and collapsed into unique sequences by a nearest-neighbor algorithm in which closely related sequences were merged to remove PCR and sequencing errors. Alignment of CDR3 sequences to IMGT reference sequences was used to assign V, D and J gene segments. For a sequence to be retained, a match of at least six nucleotides was required to both a V gene segment and a J gene segment. Rearrangements were classified as productive when the CDR3 lacked stop codons and remained in frame with V and J, and all other rearrangements were classified as non-productive. CDR3 was defined according to IMGT convention as the region running from the second conserved V-encoded cysteine to the conserved J-encoded phenylalanine. In an earlier analysis of 500 to 650 of the donors, sequences lacking an unambiguous match to a single V gene segment were excluded. In an earlier analysis of almost 600 of the donors, a V segment was called functional when productive rearrangements were above 56.7%, and segregating when the standard deviation between donors exceeded 5%. To diagnose cytomegalovirus status from the catalog of TCR beta chain sequences, a statistical classification framework was built. A later analysis assigned V and J genes by comparing TCR nucleotide sequences with IMGT/GENE-DB human TR gene sequences. In a later analysis, CDR3 sequences and most-parsimonious VDJ recombination scenarios were assigned using the TCRdist pipeline. In a later analysis, every TCR beta chain was defined by the combination of its CDR3 amino acid sequence and its V-gene family, and reads without a unique V-gene family were dropped. A later analysis removed 450 to 600 highly shared, low-generation-probability nucleotide sequences to deal with suspected cross-contamination and a sequencing artifact. For each public chain, a later analysis derived a clonal expansion index from normalized ranks of inferred template counts within each repertoire. Generation probabilities in a later analysis came from a VDJ recombination model fitted to out-of-frame rearrangements, and those results were checked against IGoR. In a later analysis, hypergeometric tests were used to score TCR-TCR, TCR-HLA and TCR-CMV co-occurrence, with a repertoire-size bias correction applied to TCR pairs. A later analysis estimated false discovery rates by permuting HLA or CMV assignments 20 times. In a later analysis, co-occurring TCRs were grouped using DBSCAN, and TCRdist sequence similarity was added for clustering within HLA-allele-positive subsets. Repertoires with fewer than 30,000 or more than 120,000 public chains were left out of co-occurrence clustering, as were four to six repertoires with anomalous nucleotide sharing. TCRdb obtained this table from immuneACCESS and retained in-frame rearrangements with V and J assigned. These tables miss some clones; where compared with another copy, unresolved V genes account for less than half of the shortfall, and the remainder is unexplained. For V, J and clone size, that table is used; D and trimming come from the DNA. Present in this sample are some 110,000 clones, about two thirds of which were seen just once. The ten largest clones capture approximately 0.8% of the sample.

This sample is part of a study of cytomegalovirus exposure and HLA in healthy donors (dated by TCRdb to about 2017). Describing the broader study: According to an earlier analysis of a few hundred of the donors, about 170 million T cells yielded 95 million to 140 million unique TCR beta sequences and more than 250 Gb of sequence data. Roughly 300 gigabases of sequencing data and approximately 93 million unique TCR sequences were included in an early release covering about 620 HLA-typed donors. Among the roughly 400 genotyped donors, roughly 80% belonged to the genetic ancestry cluster associated with self-reported Caucasian donors. The study aimed to test whether cataloging public T cell receptors could reveal signatures of past pathogen exposure. Using immunosequencing, the study profiled T cell repertoires from 666 subjects and related those repertoires to cytomegalovirus serostatus. A separate validation cohort of roughly 110 different subjects was used in addition to the approximately 610-subject first cohort. To predict cytomegalovirus infection status, the study combined high-throughput TCR immunosequencing, statistical association of individual TCRs with disease status, and machine learning. In a later analysis, previously published TCR beta repertoires from more than 500 donors were re-analyzed and high-resolution HLA genotyping was added so that TCR occurrence patterns could be studied. The later analysis used no new phenotypic data to find candidate immune exposures, relying instead on TCR beta sequences and their occurrence across donors. To decide whether each TCR beta V gene segment behaved as functional or pseudogenic, an earlier analysis of fewer than 750 of the donors relied on high-throughput TCR beta sequencing. Donor age, sex, ethnicity and CMV serostatus were compiled alongside the repertoire data. A later genetic analysis took genome-wide SNP genotypes for about 60% of the roughly 670 donors and used that subset as a discovery cohort. All discovery cohort repertoires had been generated using a single sequencing platform. Both class I and class II loci were covered by HLA typing, at four-digit resolution. Typing coverage differed by locus: A, B, C, DRB1 and DQB1 were typed in about 620-630 donors, DQA1 in about 510, DPA1 in roughly 590, and DPB1 in roughly 450. Because of strong linkage in the cohort, a handful of DR-DQ haplotypes were treated as single units for association and clustering. On average, roughly 240,000 unique TCR beta nucleotide sequences were sequenced per donor among about 400 genotyped donors of the cohort, with about 19% of those sequences being non-productive. Results and caveats for the whole study, not just this receptor: A group of highly shared sequence variants was considered likely to be a technical artifact of the sequencing pipeline. Broadly in line with IMGT annotations, most TCR beta V segments showed up in productive rearrangements about 87% or about 30% of the time in an earlier analysis of around 550 of the donors. Only TCR beta chains were sequenced in this cohort, and the absence of alpha or paired-chain data limited detectable features. In a later genetic analysis, a missense DCLRE1C variant was associated with V-gene and J-gene trimming of TCR beta chains, and the association was replicated in an independent cohort. The 87-base-pair reads could not distinguish some IMGT-functional V segments, including TRBV6-2 and TRBV6-3, so those segments were excluded. Because counts were too low, approximately 15 rarely observed V segments, including chromosome 9 orphons, were excluded from the earlier analysis of 587 of the donors. Roughly uniform sequencing depth across donors was assumed in presence/absence analyses, although this assumption may not hold. The study listed 150 to 200 TCR beta chains as associated with cytomegalovirus. A later analysis associated 15,000 to 20,000 TCR beta sequences with specific HLA alleles at a false discovery rate of 0.05. Most TCR sequences were seen in very few donors, while some public TCRs were found in many individuals. A later analysis found that HLA-associated TCR beta chains were more clonally expanded and had lower generation probabilities than equally common non-associated chains. Correlated functional status among segregating V segments might reflect linkage disequilibrium, but an unknown experimental factor could not be ruled out. According to a later analysis, parvovirus B19, influenza, CMV and Epstein-Barr virus appeared linked to several top co-occurrence clusters. Strong co-occurrence of HLA alleles, especially DR and DQ, made assigning TCR associations to individual alleles difficult. According to a later genetic analysis, donors in an Asian-associated ancestry cluster had fewer N-insertions in productive TCRs than the roughly 700-donor mean. A further reported finding was that TCR beta sequences accurately predicted the HLA-A and HLA-B alleles for most subjects in the first cohort. A later analysis found that TCR association rates varied across HLA loci, with DRB1 alleles showing the most associated TCRs and HLA-C alleles the fewest. According to a later analysis, most CMV-associated TCR beta chains appeared to be HLA-restricted, and the HLA associations seemed to be driven largely by CMV exposure. Because some donors lacked HLA typing at each locus, the association tests relied only on the typed subset. For the cohort, immune exposure information was limited to CMV serostatus. A few of the identified cytomegalovirus-associated TCR beta chains were confirmed in vitro to be specific for cytomegalovirus antigens. The classifier was reported to diagnose cytomegalovirus status with high specificity and sensitivity in both the original cohort and the validation cohort. It was suggested by the authors that the approach could potentially be generalized to other disease states and immunological phenotypes.

The cohort consisted of 650 to 850 healthy bone marrow donors. Cohort members were all nominally healthy when sampled, although unrecorded immune exposures were likely present. The donor was CMV seronegative and belonged to the group of around 400 seronegative cohort members. A peripheral blood sample was provided by each donor, and peripheral blood mononuclear cells were used for TCR beta sequencing. Genomic DNA extraction from the blood cell samples was performed with the Qiagen DNeasy Blood Extraction Kit. CDR1 and CDR2, per the germline V gene (reference sequence), are LNHNV and YYDKDF. From its cysteine to its phenylalanine, the CDR3 spans 16 amino acids. Kept here is only the CDR3 DNA, which spans 48 bases and is read in frame from base 1. Clipping removes 2 bases from V and 4 bases from J, with 8 as the unmatched junction base count.

This receptor was obtained from a boy aged 5 to 17 in good health and CMV-seronegative. This chain is built from TRBV15 and TRBJ1-2; 9 bases in the middle match TRBD1. The sequencing sample was made of PBMCs. The sequenced DNA is TGTGCCACCAGCAGAACCACAGGGGGCGCTGGCTATGGCTACACCTTC. Its protein product is CATSRTTGGAGYGYTF.